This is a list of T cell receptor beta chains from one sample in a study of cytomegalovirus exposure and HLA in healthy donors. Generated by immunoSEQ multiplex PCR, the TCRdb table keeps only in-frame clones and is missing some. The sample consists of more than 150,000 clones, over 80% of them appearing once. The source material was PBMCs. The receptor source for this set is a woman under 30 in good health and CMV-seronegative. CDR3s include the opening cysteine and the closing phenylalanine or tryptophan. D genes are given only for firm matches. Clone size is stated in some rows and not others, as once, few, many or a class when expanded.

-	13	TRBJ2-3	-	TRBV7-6	CASSFGGTDTQYF	TGTGCCAGCAGCTTCGGGGGCACAGATACGCAGTATTTT
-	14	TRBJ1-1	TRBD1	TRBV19	CASRALTGVTEAFF	TGTGCCAGTAGGGCTTTAACAGGGGTCACTGAAGCTTTCTTT
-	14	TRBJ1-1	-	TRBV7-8	CASSLVSGNTEAFF	TGTGCCAGCAGCTTAGTCTCGGGGAACACTGAAGCTTTCTTT
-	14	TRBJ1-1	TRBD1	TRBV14	CASSPGTANTEAFF	TGTGCCAGCAGTCCCGGGACAGCGAACACTGAAGCTTTCTTT
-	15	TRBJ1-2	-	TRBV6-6	CASSYEARGSIGYTF	TGTGCCAGCAGTTACGAAGCCAGGGGTAGTATTGGCTACACCTTC
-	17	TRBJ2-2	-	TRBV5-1	CASSFIRGRGATGELFF	TGCGCCAGCAGCTTCATCAGGGGAAGAGGTGCCACCGGGGAGCTGTTTTTT
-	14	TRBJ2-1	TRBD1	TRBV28	CASRDRSSYNEQFF	TGTGCCAGCAGGGACAGGTCCTCCTACAATGAGCAGTTCTTC
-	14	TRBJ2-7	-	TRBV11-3	CASSLRSGNYEQYF	TGTGCCAGCAGCTTGCGGTCGGGAAATTACGAGCAGTACTTC
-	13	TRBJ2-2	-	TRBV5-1	CASSLRGSGELFF	TGCGCCAGCAGCTTAAGGGGTTCCGGGGAGCTGTTTTTT
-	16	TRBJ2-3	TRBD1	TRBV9	CASSVTTGEVPDTQYF	TGTGCCAGCAGCGTAACAACAGGGGAAGTTCCAGATACGCAGTATTTT
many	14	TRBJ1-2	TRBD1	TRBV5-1	CASSLTGEVGGYTF	TGCGCCAGCAGCTTGACAGGGGAAGTAGGTGGCTACACCTTC
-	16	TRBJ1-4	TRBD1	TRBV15	CATSRALRDRHEKLFF	TGTGCCACCAGCAGAGCTCTCCGGGACAGGCATGAAAAACTGTTTTTT
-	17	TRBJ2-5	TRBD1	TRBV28	CASSLGVRQGRKETQYF	TGTGCCAGCAGTTTAGGTGTCAGACAGGGGAGAAAAGAGACCCAGTACTTC
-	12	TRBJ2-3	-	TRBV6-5	CASRQGTDTQYF	TGTGCCAGCAGGCAGGGCACAGATACGCAGTATTTT
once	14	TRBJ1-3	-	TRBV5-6	CASSFWGVANTIYF	TGTGCCAGCAGCTTTTGGGGGGTGGCGAACACCATATATTTT
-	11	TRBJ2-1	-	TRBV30	CAWSVRGEQFF	TGTGCCTGGAGTGTACGGGGGGAGCAGTTCTTC
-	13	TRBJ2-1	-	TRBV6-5	CAIRRLAGGEQFF	TGTGCCATCCGGCGGCTTGCGGGCGGTGAGCAGTTCTTC
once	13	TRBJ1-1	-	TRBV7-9	CASNLLQDTEAFF	TGTGCCAGTAATCTGTTACAAGACACTGAAGCTTTCTTT
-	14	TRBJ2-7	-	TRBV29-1	CSVGGTGANNEQYF	TGCAGCGTGGGGGGAACAGGGGCAAATAACGAGCAGTACTTC
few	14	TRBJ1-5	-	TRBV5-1	CASSLDINNQPQHF	TGCGCCAGCAGCTTGGACATAAACAATCAGCCCCAGCATTTT
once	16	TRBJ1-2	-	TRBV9	CASSPREAGLGNGYTF	TGTGCCAGCAGCCCCAGGGAGGCAGGGCTAGGGAATGGCTACACCTTC
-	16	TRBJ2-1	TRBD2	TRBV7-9	CASSLGIASGVDEQFF	TGTGCCAGCAGCTTGGGTATAGCTAGCGGGGTGGATGAGCAGTTCTTC
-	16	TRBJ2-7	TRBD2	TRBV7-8	CASSLVLAGGLYEQYF	TGTGCCAGCAGCTTAGTGCTGGCGGGGGGCCTTTACGAGCAGTACTTC
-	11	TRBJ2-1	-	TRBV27	CASFKMAEQFF	TGTGCCAGCTTCAAGATGGCTGAGCAGTTCTTC
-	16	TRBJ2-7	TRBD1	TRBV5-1	CASSLFQGQGIHEQYF	TGCGCCAGCAGCTTGTTCCAAGGACAGGGGATCCACGAGCAGTACTTC
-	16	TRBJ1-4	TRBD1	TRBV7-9	CASSPRQGFGGEKLFF	TGTGCCAGCAGCCCCAGACAGGGGTTCGGCGGTGAAAAACTGTTTTTT
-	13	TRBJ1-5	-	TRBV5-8	CASSLWPDQPQHF	TGTGCCAGCAGCTTGTGGCCCGATCAGCCCCAGCATTTT
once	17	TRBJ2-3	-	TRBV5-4	CASSLAAGGRRTDTQYF	TGTGCCAGCAGCTTGGCGGCAGGAGGGCGGCGCACAGATACGCAGTATTTT
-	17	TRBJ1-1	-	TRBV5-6	CASSLADSLAGNTEAFF	TGTGCCAGCAGCTTGGCCGACAGCTTGGCTGGAAACACTGAAGCTTTCTTT
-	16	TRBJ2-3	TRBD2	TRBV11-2	CASSVQLAPSTDTQYF	TGTGCCAGCAGCGTCCAACTAGCGCCCAGCACAGATACGCAGTATTTT
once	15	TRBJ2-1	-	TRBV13	CASSFATNSYNEQFF	TGTGCCAGCAGCTTCGCGACTAACTCCTACAATGAGCAGTTCTTC
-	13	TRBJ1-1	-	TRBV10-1	CASSESGRVRAFF	TGCGCCAGCAGTGAGTCCGGCAGGGTTCGTGCTTTCTTT
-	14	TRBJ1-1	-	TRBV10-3	CAIRSDLLNTEAFF	TGTGCCATCAGATCGGACTTACTGAACACTGAAGCTTTCTTT
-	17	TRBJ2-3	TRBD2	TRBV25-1	CASSEGLVAGGPDTQYF	TGTGCCAGCAGTGAAGGCCTTGTGGCGGGGGGACCAGATACGCAGTATTTT
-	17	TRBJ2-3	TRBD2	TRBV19	CASETSGGVSGTDTQYF	TGTGCCAGTGAGACTAGCGGGGGGGTTTCTGGCACAGATACGCAGTATTTT
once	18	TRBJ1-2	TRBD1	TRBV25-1	CASSAPGTGGRGGYGYTF	TGTGCCAGCAGCGCTCCGGGGACAGGGGGCCGAGGCGGCTATGGCTACACCTTC
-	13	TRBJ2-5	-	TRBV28	CASSLPPDITQYF	TGTGCCAGCAGTTTACCTCCCGACATCACCCAGTACTTC
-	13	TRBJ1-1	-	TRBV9	CASSVDGNTEAFF	TGTGCCAGCAGCGTAGACGGGAACACTGAAGCTTTCTTT
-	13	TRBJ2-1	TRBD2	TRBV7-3	CASSAGLANEQFF	TGTGCCAGCAGCGCGGGACTAGCCAATGAGCAGTTCTTC
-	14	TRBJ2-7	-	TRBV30	CAWTQEGSSYEQYF	TGTGCCTGGACTCAAGAGGGTAGCTCCTACGAGCAGTACTTC
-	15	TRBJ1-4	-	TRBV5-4	CASSPEGGGHEKLFF	TGTGCCAGCAGCCCAGAGGGGGGGGGTCATGAAAAACTGTTTTTT
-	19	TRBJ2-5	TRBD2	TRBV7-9	CASSLPQAAERGVQETQYF	TGTGCCAGCAGCTTACCCCAGGCGGCCGAGCGGGGGGTCCAAGAGACCCAGTACTTC
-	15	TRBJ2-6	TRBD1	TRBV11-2	CASSYDRAGANVLTF	TGTGCCAGCAGCTACGACAGGGCTGGGGCCAACGTCCTGACTTTC
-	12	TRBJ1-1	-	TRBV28	CASGGGGTEAFF	TGTGCCAGTGGAGGCGGTGGCACTGAAGCTTTCTTT
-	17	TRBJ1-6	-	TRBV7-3	CASSLTGEGLNNSPLHF	TGTGCCAGCAGCTTAACGGGGGAGGGCCTGAATAATTCACCCCTCCACTTT
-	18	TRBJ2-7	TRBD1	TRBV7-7	CASSLWEPGQGFGYEQYF	TGTGCTAGCAGCTTATGGGAGCCGGGACAGGGTTTTGGATACGAGCAGTACTTC
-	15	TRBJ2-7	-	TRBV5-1	CASRAGLPITYEQYF	TGCGCCAGCAGGGCGGGGCTCCCAATCACCTACGAGCAGTACTTC
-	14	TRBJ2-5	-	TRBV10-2	CASSENRFQETQYF	TGCGCCAGCAGCGAAAACAGGTTCCAAGAGACCCAGTACTTC
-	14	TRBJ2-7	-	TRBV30	CAWSPIGAIYEQYF	TGTGCCTGGAGTCCGATAGGGGCGATCTACGAGCAGTACTTC
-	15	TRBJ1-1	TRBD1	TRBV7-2	CASSFGQGGNTEAFF	TGTGCCAGCAGCTTCGGGCAGGGGGGTAACACTGAAGCTTTCTTT
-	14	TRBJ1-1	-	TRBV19	CASSIVGRETEAFF	TGTGCCAGTAGTATAGTCGGCAGGGAAACTGAAGCTTTCTTT
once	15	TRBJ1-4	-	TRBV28	CASSLRLRPYEKLFF	TGTGCCAGCAGTCTACGACTGAGACCGTATGAAAAACTGTTTTTT
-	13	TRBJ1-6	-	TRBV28	CATDGGNNSPLHF	TGTGCCACCGACGGGGGGAATAATTCACCCCTCCACTTT
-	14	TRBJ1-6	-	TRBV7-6	CASSFQEDNSPLHF	TGTGCCAGCAGCTTTCAGGAGGATAATTCACCCCTCCACTTT
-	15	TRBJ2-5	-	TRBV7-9	CASSWEMGRQETQYF	TGTGCCAGCAGCTGGGAGATGGGTCGCCAAGAGACCCAGTACTTC
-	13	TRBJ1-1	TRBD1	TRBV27	CASSYTGATEAFF	TGTGCCAGCTCCTACACAGGGGCCACTGAAGCTTTCTTT
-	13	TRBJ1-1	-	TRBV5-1	CASSREINTEAFF	TGCGCCAGCAGTAGGGAGATCAACACTGAAGCTTTCTTT
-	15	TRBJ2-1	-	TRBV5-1	CASSLGGPQSNEQFF	TGCGCCAGCAGCTTGGGCGGCCCGCAAAGCAATGAGCAGTTCTTC
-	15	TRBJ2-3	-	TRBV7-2	CASSSGGPSTDTQYF	TGTGCCAGCAGTTCGGGGGGCCCCAGCACAGATACGCAGTATTTT